This T cell receptor (beta chain) was captured by sequencing in a study of T cells in localized non-small cell lung cancer (dated by TCRdb to 2018 to 2021). Concerning the study at large: Comparing tumors with uninvolved tumor-adjacent lungs, the study looked at the T cell repertoires of fewer than 250 patients with early-stage NSCLC. All 240 or so NSCLC patients in the cohort were treatment-naive and had localized lung tumors that were resected. Of the NSCLC patients, 129 were male and 107 were female, and the mean age was about 69 years.

At diagnosis, tumor, uninvolved tumor-adjacent lung and peripheral blood were collected and then preserved as a mix of FFPE and fresh-frozen material. For TCR repertoire profiling, blood samples were analyzed as peripheral blood mononuclear cells. The junction shows trimming of 3 bases on V and 3 bases on J, plus 12 bases between the germline ends. There are 15 amino acids in the CDR3, from cysteine to phenylalanine inclusive. Only the CDR3 DNA stays, 45 bases, in frame from base 1. Per the germline V gene (reference sequence), LNHDA is the CDR1 and SQIVND is the CDR2. Broader findings and caveats from the paper: Since the design was exploratory, TCR variables were selected using unadjusted p-values with no false-discovery rate correction. Uninvolved tumor-adjacent lung showed the highest T cell clonality, higher than tumor, which suggests more focused antigenic responses in the uninvolved tumor-adjacent lung. Because multi-region sequencing of the tumors was not done, intratumor heterogeneity could not be ruled out. Of the top 100 tumor clones, a median of roughly 56 were detected in paired uninvolved adjacent lung; 28 were also among that lung's top 100. Higher T cell density in blood was associated with longer overall survival, whereas higher clonality in adjacent lung was associated with shorter survival.

The immunoSEQ Assay was used to sequence TCR beta CDR3 regions from DNA. Per the source publication's procedure: To compute T cell density, TCR beta template counts were normalized to usable DNA, which was estimated by amplifying housekeeping genes. The preseqR package was used to estimate richness by extrapolating to 400,000 templates for PBMC samples and to 120,000 templates for tissue samples. Clonality was defined by subtracting Pielou's evenness from one. Tissue-enriched TCRs were identified by differential abundance testing using productive amino-acid clonotypes, minimum total count 5 and alpha 0.1. The Jaccard Index and the Morisita Overlap Index were used to measure how much the repertoires overlapped between compartments. GLIPH grouped TCR beta CDR3s together with public tetramer-defined viral CDR3s, and a viral motif had to include at least three viral sequences and also show V-gene enrichment. TCRdb provides this immuneACCESS table in a form limited to in-frame rearrangements. Some clones are lacking; in checked studies, under half of them reflect an unresolved V gene, and why the rest are absent is not known. That table gives V, J and clone size, and the DNA gave D and trimming. Recorded for this sample are 130,000 or so clones; approximately 88% of them occurred a single time. The ten largest clones take up around 1.7% of the sample.

In regard to this clone: Its specific antigen is unknown. Within one base of it there is no much larger clone, and no base qualities were kept.

Specimen: peripheral blood, collected before any cancer treatment. Rearrangement joined TRBV19 to TRBJ1-5; the D gene is perhaps TRBD1, on 5 matching bases. This sequence originates from a female donor older than 55 with stage I lung adenocarcinoma. The bases are TGTGCCAGTAGTATTTTTTTGACAGACAATCAGCCCCAGCATTTT. It encodes CASSIFLTDNQPQHF.